The sample holds many counts of the clone carrying this T cell receptor beta chain. What it binds is unknown. From germline, CDR1 is SNHLY and CDR2 FYNNEI. Trimming cost V 4 bases and J 7 bases; bases outside gene matches: 11. This CDR3 is 15 amino acids long. Researchers amplified the TCR beta CDR3 regions from RNA transcripts. The HTBI primer set served for first-round RT-PCR of the TCR CDR3. TCRdb re-called the multiplex PCR reads through MiXCR, storing one row per CDR3 protein. This table holds some 440,000 distinct CDR3 sequences, approximately 14% found once. These data are taken from a study of T cells in Graves' hyperthyroidism and ophthalmopathy. The wider study: Peripheral blood collection took place at initial diagnosis, before any treatment.

Overall study results and limits: Clonotypes that were expanded in thyroid above 0.001 mostly appeared in blood too.

Sequenced input: blood. The chain joins TRBV2 to TRBJ2-3, with TRBD2 identical over 7 bases. This clonotype originated in a woman younger than 30 with Graves' hyperthyroidism. This CDR3 is CASSGEASGPYTQYF. In DNA, the CDR3 is TGTGCCAGCAGTGGGGAGGCTAGCGGTCCTTATACGCAGTATTTT.